This T cell receptor (beta chain) was captured in a study of technical replicates of blood from several donors. The V end lost 3 bases, the J end lost 7 bases, and 13 bases lay between the germline ends. Per germline, CDR1 MNHEY and CDR2 SMNVEV (reference sequence). This CDR3 contains 14 residues. The method was immunoSEQ multiplex PCR; TCRdb's version includes in-frame clones alone and lacks a portion of them. The sample shows roughly 90,000 clones, about 96% of them seen only once. Sequences were obtained from T cells isolated from PBMCs. The chain uses TRBV27 and TRBJ2-4; D might be TRBD1 (5 bases). The clonotype was recovered from a human donor in good health. As DNA, the CDR3 is TGTGCCAGCAGTTTTTCCAGGGCCCCTAACATTCAGTACTTC. Its translation is CASSFSRAPNIQYF.